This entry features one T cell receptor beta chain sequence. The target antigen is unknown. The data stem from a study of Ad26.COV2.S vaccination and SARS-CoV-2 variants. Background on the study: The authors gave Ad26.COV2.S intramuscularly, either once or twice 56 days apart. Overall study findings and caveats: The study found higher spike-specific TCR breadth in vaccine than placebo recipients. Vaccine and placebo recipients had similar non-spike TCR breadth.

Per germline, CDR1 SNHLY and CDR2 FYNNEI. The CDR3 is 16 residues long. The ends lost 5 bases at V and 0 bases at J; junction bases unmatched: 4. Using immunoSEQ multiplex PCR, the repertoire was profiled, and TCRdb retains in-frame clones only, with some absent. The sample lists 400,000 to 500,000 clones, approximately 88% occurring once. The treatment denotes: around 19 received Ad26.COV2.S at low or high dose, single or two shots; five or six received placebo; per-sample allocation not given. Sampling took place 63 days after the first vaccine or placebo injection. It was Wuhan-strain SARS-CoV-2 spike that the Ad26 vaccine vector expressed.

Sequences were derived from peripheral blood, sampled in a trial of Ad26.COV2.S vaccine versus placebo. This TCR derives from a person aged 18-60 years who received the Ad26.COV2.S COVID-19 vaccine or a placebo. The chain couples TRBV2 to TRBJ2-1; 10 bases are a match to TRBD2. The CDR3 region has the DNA TGTGCCAGCAGTTGGGTAGCGGGGGGCTCCTACAATGAGCAGTTCTTC. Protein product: CASSWVAGGSYNEQFF.